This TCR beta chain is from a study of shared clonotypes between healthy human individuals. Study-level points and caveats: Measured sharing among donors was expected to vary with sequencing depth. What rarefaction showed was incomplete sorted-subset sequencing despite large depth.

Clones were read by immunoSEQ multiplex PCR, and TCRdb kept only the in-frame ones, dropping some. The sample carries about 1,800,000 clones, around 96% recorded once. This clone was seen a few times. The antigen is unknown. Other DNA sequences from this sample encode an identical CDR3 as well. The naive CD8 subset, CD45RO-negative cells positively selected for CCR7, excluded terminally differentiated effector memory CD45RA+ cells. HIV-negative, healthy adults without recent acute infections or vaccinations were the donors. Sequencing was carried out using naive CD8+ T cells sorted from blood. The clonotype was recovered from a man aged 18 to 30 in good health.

Here the CDR3 reads CASSVSNEQFF. The CDR3 DNA reads TGTGCCAGCAGCGTTTCCAATGAGCAGTTCTTC. The chain links TRBV9 to TRBJ2-1; D remains unclear. Per germline, CDR1 SGDLS and CDR2 YYNGEE. The CDR3 totals 11 residues. V was pared by 2 bases and J by 6 bases, with 3 bases between. Combining the CDR3 with reference TRBV9 and TRBJ2-1 gives the whole variable domain DSGVTQTPKHLITATGQRVTLRCSPRSGDLSVYWYQQSLDQGLQFLIQYYNGEERAKGNILERFSAQQFPDLHSELNLSSLELGDSALYFCASSVSNEQFFGPGTRLTVL.